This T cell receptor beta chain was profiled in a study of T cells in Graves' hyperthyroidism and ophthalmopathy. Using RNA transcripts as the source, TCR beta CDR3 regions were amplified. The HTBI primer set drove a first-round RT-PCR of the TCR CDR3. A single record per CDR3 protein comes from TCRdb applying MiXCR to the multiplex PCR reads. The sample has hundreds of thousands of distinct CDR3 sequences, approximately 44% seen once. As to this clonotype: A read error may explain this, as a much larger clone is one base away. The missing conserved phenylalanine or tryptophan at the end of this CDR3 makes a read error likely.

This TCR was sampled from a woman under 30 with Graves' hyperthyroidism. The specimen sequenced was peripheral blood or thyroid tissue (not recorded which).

In DNA, the CDR3 is TGTGCCAGCAGCCCTTCGGGACAGGGGTGGCAGCCCCAGCATCTT. Its translation: CASSPSGQGWQPQHL. The genes are TRBV2 and TRBJ1-5; 10 bases align to TRBD1. The germline V gene has CDR1 SNHLY and CDR2 FYNNEI. This CDR3 has 15 residues. Trimming at V came to 6 bases and at J to 7 bases, leaving 9 bases not matched to a gene.